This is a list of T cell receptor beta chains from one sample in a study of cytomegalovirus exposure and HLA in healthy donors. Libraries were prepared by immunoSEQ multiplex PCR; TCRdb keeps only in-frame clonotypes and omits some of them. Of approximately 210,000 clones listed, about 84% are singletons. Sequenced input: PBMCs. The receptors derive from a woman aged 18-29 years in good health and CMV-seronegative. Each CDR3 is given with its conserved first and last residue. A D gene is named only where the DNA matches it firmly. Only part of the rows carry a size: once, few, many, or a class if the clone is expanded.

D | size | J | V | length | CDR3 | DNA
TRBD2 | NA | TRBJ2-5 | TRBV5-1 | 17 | CASSLGLAGGPRETQYF | TGCGCCAGCAGCTTGGGTCTAGCGGGGGGGCCGCGGGAGACCCAGTACTTC
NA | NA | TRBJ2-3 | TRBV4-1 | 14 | CASRHGVLADTQYF | TGCGCCAGCAGGCACGGGGTATTGGCAGATACGCAGTATTTT
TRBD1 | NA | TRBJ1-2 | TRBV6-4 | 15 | CASRDREAANYGYTF | TGTGCCAGCCGGGACAGGGAGGCCGCTAACTATGGCTACACCTTC
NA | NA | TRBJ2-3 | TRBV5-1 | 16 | CASSLAAGAHTDTQYF | TGCGCCAGCAGCTTGGCCGCGGGGGCTCACACAGATACGCAGTATTTT
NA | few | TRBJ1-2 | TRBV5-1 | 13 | CASSLSSNYGYTF | TGCGCCAGCAGCTTGTCTTCTAACTATGGCTACACCTTC
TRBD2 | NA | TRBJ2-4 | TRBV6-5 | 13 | CASRPPAGGPQYF | TGTGCCAGCAGACCCCCCGCGGGGGGGCCGCAGTACTTC
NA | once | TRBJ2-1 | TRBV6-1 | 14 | CASSRTMTNNEQFF | TGTGCCAGCAGTAGGACTATGACTAACAATGAGCAGTTCTTC
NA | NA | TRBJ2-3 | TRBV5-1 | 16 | CASSPGGSVSTDTQYF | TGCGCCAGCAGCCCAGGGGGGTCGGTGAGCACAGATACGCAGTATTTT
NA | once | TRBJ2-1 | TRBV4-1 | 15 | CASSPHRDSYNEQFF | TGCGCCAGCAGCCCCCACAGGGATTCCTACAATGAGCAGTTCTTC
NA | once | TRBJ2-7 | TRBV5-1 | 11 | CASSSAREQYF | TGCGCCAGCAGCTCCGCGCGCGAGCAGTACTTC
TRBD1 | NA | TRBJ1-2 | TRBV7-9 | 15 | CASSLGETGGRGYTF | TGTGCCAGCAGCTTAGGGGAAACAGGGGGCCGTGGCTACACCTTC
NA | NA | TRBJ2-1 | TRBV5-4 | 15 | CASSLPGGSGNEQFF | TGTGCCAGCAGCTTGCCCGGCGGATCTGGGAATGAGCAGTTCTTC
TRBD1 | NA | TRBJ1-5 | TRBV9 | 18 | CARWGYRDRYYSNQPQHF | TGTGCCAGGTGGGGGTACCGGGACAGATATTATAGCAATCAGCCCCAGCATTTT
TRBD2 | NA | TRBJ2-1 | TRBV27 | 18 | CASSPSLAVAGGLYEQFF | TGTGCCAGCAGTCCATCCTTAGCTGTGGCGGGAGGTCTGTATGAGCAGTTCTTC
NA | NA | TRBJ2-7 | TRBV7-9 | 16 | CASSPGENLVAYEQYF | TGTGCCAGCAGTCCCGGGGAGAATTTAGTGGCCTACGAGCAGTACTTC
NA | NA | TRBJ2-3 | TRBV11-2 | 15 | CASSPNSVGTDTQYF | TGTGCCAGCAGCCCAAATAGCGTGGGCACAGATACGCAGTATTTT
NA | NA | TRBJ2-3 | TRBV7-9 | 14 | CASSFGGTTDTQYF | TGTGCCAGCAGCTTCGGCGGGACGACAGATACGCAGTATTTT
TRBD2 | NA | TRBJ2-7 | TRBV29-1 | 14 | CSVESGGALYEQYF | TGCAGCGTTGAAAGCGGGGGGGCCCTCTACGAGCAGTACTTC